This entry lists 11 T cell receptor beta chains sequenced from one sample in a study of blood T cell repertoires in COVID-19. Assay: immunoSEQ multiplex PCR; the TCRdb copy retains only in-frame clones and omits some. The sample contains over 85,000 clones, more than 75% of which appear only once. Sequencing was done on a sample of peripheral blood. Source of these receptors: a woman aged 80 or over with acute or convalescent COVID-19.

The CDR3 coding sequence is TGTGCCTGGAGCGGGACTAGTCGCTCCGAGCAGTACTTC. It encodes CAWSGTSRSEQYF. V gene TRBV30 combines with J gene TRBJ2-7; 8 nucleotides align to TRBD2. CDR3 length: 13 amino acids. Germline assignment: CDR1 GTSNPN and CDR2 SVGIG (reference sequence). V lost 3 bases and J lost 6; bases outside the gene matches: 7.

The genes are TRBV6-2 or TRBV6-3 and TRBJ2-3; TRBD2 matches at 8 bases. Germline CDR1 and CDR2: MNHEY and SVGEGT. V was clipped by 3 bases and J by 4 bases; unmatched bases: 9. The CDR3 extends over 16 amino acids. The CDR3 sequence: CASSYGVAGSADTQYF. The DNA for the CDR3 is TGTGCCAGCAGTTATGGGGTAGCGGGATCTGCAGATACGCAGTATTTT.

The V call is TRBV21-1, the J call TRBJ2-1; the table names TRBD2, a call not compared with the DNA. TRBV21-1 is a pseudogene segment. The length of the CDR3 is 15 residues. Written as DNA, the CDR3 is TGTGCCAGCAGCAACCTAGCGGGGGGGCCGGGTGAGCAGTTCTTC. Translation gives CASSNLAGGPGEQFF.

The rearrangement joins TRBV12-3 or TRBV12-4 to TRBJ1-5, with a tentative D call TRBD1 (5 bases). Trimming shortened V by 6 bases and J by 2 bases, and 8 bases separated the two germline ends. The CDR3 covers 13 residues. The CDR3 DNA sequence: TGTGCCAGCAGACCACAGGGCAATCAGCCCCAGCATTTT. Its protein is CASRPQGNQPQHF.

The chain couples TRBV7-2 to TRBJ2-5; D unresolved. The CDR3 is 14 residues long. The germline V gene has CDR1 SGHTA and CDR2 FQGNSA. The germline V and J ends were trimmed by 5 bases and 4 bases, with 14 bases remaining between them. CDR3 in DNA: TGTGCCAGCAGCCCTCTAGAGCCAACAGAGACCCAGTACTTC. Translating it yields CASSPLEPTETQYF.

The V gene is TRBV23-1, the J gene TRBJ1-3; D unclear. TRBV23-1 is an open reading frame whose function is uncertain. The CDR3 runs to 17 residues. Trimming took off 1 base at V and 0 bases at J, with 13 bases between the two ends. The CDR3 region has the DNA TGCGCCAGCAGTCAATTGGGCTATTCATTCTCTGGAAACACCATATATTTT. Translated, it gives CASSQLGYSFSGNTIYF.

The chain has TRBV6-2 or TRBV6-3 and TRBJ1-2; no reliable D call. Germline V lookup: CDR1 MNHEY, CDR2 SVGEGT. This CDR3 contains 13 residues. V was pared by 5 bases and J by 5 bases, with 12 bases between. The CDR3 is CASSDYSGYGYTF. The CDR3 DNA reads as TGTGCCAGCAGTGATTACTCGGGATATGGCTACACCTTC.

The V and J genes are TRBV5-4 and TRBJ2-1; a weak D match, TRBD2 (7 bases). The CDR3 loop spans 15 amino acids. Deletions cut 4 bases from V and 6 bases from J, with 17 bases between. The germline V gene has CDR1 SGHNT and CDR2 YYREEE (reference sequence). As DNA, the CDR3 is TGTGCCAGCAGCGAAACGAGGGGGGGATCCAATGAGCAGTTCTTC. It specifies CASSETRGGSNEQFF.

This chain uses TRBV18 with TRBJ2-7; 9 bases fit TRBD2. This CDR3 spans 14 amino acids. With V trimmed by 4 bases and J by 2 bases, 3 bases remained unmatched. Germline V gene lookup returns CDR1 KGHSH and CDR2 LQKENI. The CDR3: CASSRASGTYEQYF. CDR3 nucleotide sequence: TGTGCCAGCTCACGGGCTAGCGGGACCTACGAGCAGTACTTC.

This chain uses TRBV5-1 with TRBJ2-7; 7 nucleotides line up with TRBD2. The germline CDR1 and CDR2 sequences are SGHRS and YFSETQ. V was pared by 4 bases and J by 2 bases, with 9 bases of the junction left unmatched. The CDR3 totals 15 residues. The CDR3 DNA reads as TGCGCCAGCAGCGCGGGAGACAGCTTTACCTACGAGCAGTACTTC. Its protein is CASSAGDSFTYEQYF.

The rearrangement uses TRBV5-6 and TRBJ2-5; 7 positions agree with TRBD1. The CDR3 is made up of 15 amino acids. V lost 2 bases and J lost 3; bases outside the gene matches: 7. The V gene's germline CDR1 is SGHDT and CDR2 YYEEEE. Here the CDR3 DNA reads TGTGCCAGCAGCTTCGGATTGGGACAGAAAGAGACCCAGTACTTC. It is translated as CASSFGLGQKETQYF.